This T cell receptor beta chain was recovered during a study of CD8+ T cells in alopecia areata. About the study: Twice daily, treated patients received 5 to 10 mg of oral tofacitinib.

As part of sample collection, lesional scalp punch biopsies and peripheral blood were taken from alopecia areata patients. Once RNA had been extracted, it was reverse transcribed into cDNA to act as the sequencing template. Profiled with immunoSEQ multiplex PCR; TCRdb holds only in-frame clones, not every one. Altogether 20,000 or so clones are present, more than 50% being singletons, with the ten largest covering around 5.8%. For this clone: Its antigen is as yet unknown.

General study findings and limits: Scalp data also include sequences from resident alphabeta T cells of normal skin. Mice showed TCR sharing more clearly than patients did, possibly owing to HLA. It was lesional scalp, especially alopecia totalis/universalis, that showed higher clonality than normal scalp.

The starting material was skin, obtained at week 0. The origin of this receptor is a human donor with alopecia areata.

The chain's CDR3 is CASSQDIFGETQYF. In nucleotides, the CDR3 is TGTGCCAGCAGCCAGGACATTTTCGGAGAGACCCAGTACTTC. This chain connects TRBV7-2 to TRBJ2-5; D possibly corresponds to TRBD1 (5 bases). Germline values: CDR1 SGHTA, CDR2 FQGNSA. Trimming cost V 5 bases and J 4 bases, with 14 bases left between them. The CDR3 has 14 amino acids. Filled out from reference TRBV7-2 and TRBJ2-5, the complete variable domain reads GAGVSQSPSNKVTEKGKDVELRCDPISGHTALYWYRQSLGQGLEFLIYFQGNSAPDKSGLPSDRFSAERTGGSVSTLTIQRTQQEDSAVYLCASSQDIFGETQYFGPGTRLLVL.